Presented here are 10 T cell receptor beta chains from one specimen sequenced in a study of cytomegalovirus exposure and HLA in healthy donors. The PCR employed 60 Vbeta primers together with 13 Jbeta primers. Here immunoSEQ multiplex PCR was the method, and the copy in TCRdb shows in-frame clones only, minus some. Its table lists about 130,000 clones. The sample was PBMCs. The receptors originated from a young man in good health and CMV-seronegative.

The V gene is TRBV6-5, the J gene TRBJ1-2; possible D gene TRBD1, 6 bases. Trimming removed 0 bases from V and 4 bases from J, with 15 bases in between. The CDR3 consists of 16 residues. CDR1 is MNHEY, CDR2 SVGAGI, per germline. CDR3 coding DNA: TGTGCCAGCAGTTACTCGATAGCTGGACAGCTCTATGGCTACACCTTC. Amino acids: CASSYSIAGQLYGYTF.

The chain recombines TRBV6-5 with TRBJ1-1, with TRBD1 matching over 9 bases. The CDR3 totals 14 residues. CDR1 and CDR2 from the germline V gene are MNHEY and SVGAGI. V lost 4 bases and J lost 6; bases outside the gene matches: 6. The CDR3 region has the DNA TGTGCCAGCAGTTGGACAGGGGTGAGGCCTGAAGCTTTCTTT. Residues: CASSWTGVRPEAFF.

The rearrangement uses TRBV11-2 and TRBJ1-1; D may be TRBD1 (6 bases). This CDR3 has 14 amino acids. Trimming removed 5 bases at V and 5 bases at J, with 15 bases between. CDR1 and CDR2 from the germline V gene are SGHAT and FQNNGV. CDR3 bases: TGTGCCAGCAGCATCCTGACAGGTAGAACTGAAGCTTTCTTT. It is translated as CASSILTGRTEAFF. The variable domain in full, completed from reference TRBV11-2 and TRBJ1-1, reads EAGVAQSPRYKIIEKRQSVAFWCNPISGHATLYWYQQILGQGPKLLIQFQNNGVVDDSQLPKDRFSAERLKGVDSTLKIQPAKLEDSAVYLCASSILTGRTEAFFGQGTRLTVV.

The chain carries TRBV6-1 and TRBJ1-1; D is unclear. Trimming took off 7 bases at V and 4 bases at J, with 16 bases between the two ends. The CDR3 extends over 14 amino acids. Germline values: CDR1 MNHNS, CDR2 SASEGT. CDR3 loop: CASTLNRAGTEAFF. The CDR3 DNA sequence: TGTGCCAGCACCTTAAATAGGGCGGGCACTGAAGCTTTCTTT.

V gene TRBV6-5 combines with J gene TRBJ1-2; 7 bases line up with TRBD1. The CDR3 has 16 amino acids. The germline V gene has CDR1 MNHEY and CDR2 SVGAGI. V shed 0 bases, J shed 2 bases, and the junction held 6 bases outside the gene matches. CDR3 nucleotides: TGTGCCAGCAGTTACTCGGTGGGCAGGGGGAACTATGGCTACACCTTC. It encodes CASSYSVGRGNYGYTF.

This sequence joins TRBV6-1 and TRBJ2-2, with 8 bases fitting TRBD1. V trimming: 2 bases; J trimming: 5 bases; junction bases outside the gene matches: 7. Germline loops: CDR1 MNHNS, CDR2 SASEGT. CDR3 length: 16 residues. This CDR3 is CASSEFHRGKTGELFF. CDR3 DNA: TGTGCCAGCAGTGAATTTCACAGGGGGAAGACCGGGGAGCTGTTTTTT.

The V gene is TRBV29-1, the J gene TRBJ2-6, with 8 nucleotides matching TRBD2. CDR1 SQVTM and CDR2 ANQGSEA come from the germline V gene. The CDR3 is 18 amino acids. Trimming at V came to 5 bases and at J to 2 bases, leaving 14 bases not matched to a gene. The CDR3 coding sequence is TGCAGCGTTCGAGGCCAGTCGGGAGGGAATGCTGGGGCCAACGTCCTGACTTTC. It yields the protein CSVRGQSGGNAGANVLTF. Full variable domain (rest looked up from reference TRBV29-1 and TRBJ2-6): SAVISQKPSRDICQRGTSLTIQCQVDSQVTMMFWYRQQPGQSLTLIATANQGSEATYESGFVIDKFPISRPNLTFSTLTVSNMSPEDSSIYLCSVRGQSGGNAGANVLTFGAGSRLTVL.

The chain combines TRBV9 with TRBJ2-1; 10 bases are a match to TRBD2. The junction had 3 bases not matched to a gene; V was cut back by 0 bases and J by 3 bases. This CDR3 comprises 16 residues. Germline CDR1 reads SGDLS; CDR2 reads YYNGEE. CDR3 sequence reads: CASSVVGTSDYNEQFF. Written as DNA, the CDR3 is TGTGCCAGCAGCGTAGTGGGGACTAGCGACTACAATGAGCAGTTCTTC.

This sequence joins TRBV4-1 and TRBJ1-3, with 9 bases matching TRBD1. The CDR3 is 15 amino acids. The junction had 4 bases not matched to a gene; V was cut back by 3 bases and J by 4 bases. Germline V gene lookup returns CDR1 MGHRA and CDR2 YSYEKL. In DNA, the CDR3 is TGCGCCAGCAGCCAGGGACAGGGAGGCGGAAACACCATATATTTT. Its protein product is CASSQGQGGGNTIYF.

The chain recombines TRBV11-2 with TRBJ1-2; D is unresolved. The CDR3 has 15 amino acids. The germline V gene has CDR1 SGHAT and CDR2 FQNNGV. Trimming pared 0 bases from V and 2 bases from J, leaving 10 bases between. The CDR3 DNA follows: TGTGCCAGCAGCTTAGACCCGAGGAGCAACTATGGCTACACCTTC. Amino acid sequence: CASSLDPRSNYGYTF.